This T cell receptor beta chain was recorded in a study of PD-1 and CTLA-4 blockade in melanoma. V gave up 2 bases and J gave up 4 bases; unmatched junction bases: 6. The CDR3 spans 16 residues. Per the germline V gene, CDR1 is MNHEY and CDR2 is SVGAGI. Method: immunoSEQ multiplex PCR; TCRdb's copy keeps in-frame clones and lacks some. Among around 20,000 clones, approximately 90% were seen once, and the ten largest hold less than 9.5%. The source is a human donor with melanoma. Here the sequenced sample was CD8+ T cells from peripheral blood, taken before anti-PD-1 treatment. The chain couples TRBV6-5 to TRBJ1-2, with 11 bases fitting TRBD1. The chain's CDR3 is CASSYPPDRGLYGYTF. CDR3 in DNA: TGTGCCAGCAGTTACCCTCCGGACAGGGGGCTCTATGGCTACACCTTC.